Included here is one TCR beta chain sequence, with context. The data derive from a study of shared clonotypes between healthy human individuals. The run depth of the assay was deep. Original handling: Sequence data from immunoSEQ were junction-only and lacked quality scores; consequently, filtering differed. Generated by immunoSEQ multiplex PCR, the TCRdb table keeps only in-frame clones and is missing some. The D gene and trimming were derived from the DNA, and the V and J assignments and clone size from that table. The sample includes about 490,000 clones, 76% seen only once; the top ten take roughly 13%. The CDR3 length is 13 residues. Unmatched junction bases numbered 5, after V lost 7 bases and J lost 4 bases. Germline V gene sequence: CDR1 MDHEN, CDR2 SYDVKM.

J is TRBJ2-5 and V is TRBV28; 8 bases are shared with TRBD2. The TCR sequence derives from a woman aged 40 to 55 in good health. Some clones in this sample may be carry-over from other donors' samples. Input material: PBMCs. CDR3: CASTLAGGETQYF. DNA of the CDR3: TGTGCCAGCACTCTGGCGGGAGGAGAGACCCAGTACTTC.